The 14 T cell receptor beta chains reported below all come from one sample, sequenced in a study of T cell clonotyping in hematopoietic cell transplantation. Profiled with immunoSEQ multiplex PCR; TCRdb holds only in-frame clones, not every one. This table holds about 15,000 clones, 75% to 90% found once. Sequenced sample: peripheral blood mononuclear cells. Receptors were obtained from a woman between 40 and 50 years old in good health. Some clones in this sample may be carry-over from other donors' samples.

The rearrangement joins TRBV20-1 to TRBJ2-2; D is uncertain. Trimming took 1 base from V and 6 from J, leaving 3 bases between them. The CDR3 is 11 amino acids. The germline V gene has CDR1 DFQATT and CDR2 SNEGSKA (reference sequence). The CDR3 here is CSARGAGELFF. The CDR3 DNA is TGCAGTGCTAGAGGGGCCGGGGAGCTGTTTTTT.

The rearrangement links TRBV4-3 to TRBJ2-3; D not certain. CDR1 and CDR2 from the germline V gene are LGHNA and YSLEER. CDR3 length: 15 amino acids. With 0 bases removed from V and 0 bases from J, the gap between germline ends came to 7 bases. CDR3 loop: CASSQEWPSTDTQYF. CDR3 nucleotides: TGCGCCAGCAGCCAAGAATGGCCGAGCACAGATACGCAGTATTTT.

The V and J genes are TRBV5-4 and TRBJ2-7; 8 bases match TRBD2. The length of the CDR3 is 15 residues. Trimming removed 2 bases from V and 5 bases from J; junction bases left unmatched: 9. The germline gives CDR1 SGHNT, CDR2 YYREEE (reference sequence). The CDR3 region has the DNA TGTGCCAGCAGCTTAACTTATAGCGGGATCGACGAGCAGTACTTC. Translated: CASSLTYSGIDEQYF.

The chain links TRBV29-1 to TRBJ2-7, with 11 positions matching TRBD1. Germline-derived CDR1 and CDR2 are SQVTM and ANQGSEA. CDR3 length: 12 amino acids. The CDR3 sequence is CSAGTGGAEQYF. CDR3 DNA sequence: TGCAGTGCCGGGACAGGGGGTGCCGAGCAGTACTTC.

The rearrangement links TRBV19 to TRBJ1-5; maybe TRBD1 (5 bases). Germline-derived CDR1 and CDR2 are LNHDA and SQIVND (reference sequence). CDR3 size: 13 residues. Trimming removed 3 bases from V and 6 bases from J, with 9 bases in between. The CDR3 is CASSIGGGQPQHF. The CDR3 DNA sequence: TGTGCCAGTAGTATCGGTGGGGGTCAGCCCCAGCATTTT.

The chain employs TRBV27 and TRBJ2-2; 7 bases map to TRBD1. Germline CDR1 and CDR2: MNHEY and SMNVEV (reference sequence). The CDR3 is 14 residues long. The trim removed 4 bases at V and 4 bases at J, leaving 3 bases unmatched. In DNA form, the CDR3 reads TGTGCCAGCAGTTCGACAGGGCTCACCGGGGAGCTGTTTTTT. It encodes CASSSTGLTGELFF.

This clone was observed a handful of times. The V gene is TRBV6-5, the J gene TRBJ1-1; no definite D call. V was shortened by 0 bases and J by 4 bases, with 6 bases between the two germline ends. The germline gives CDR1 MNHEY, CDR2 SVGAGI. The CDR3 sequence is 13 residues long. The DNA for the CDR3 is TGTGCCAGCAGTTACTCGGGCAGCACTGAAGCTTTCTTT. It specifies CASSYSGSTEAFF.

The chain joins TRBV2 to TRBJ2-3; 12 bases match TRBD2. V was clipped by 8 bases and J by 0 bases; unmatched bases: 6. The length of the CDR3 is 16 residues. CDR1 is SNHLY, CDR2 FYNNEI, per germline. Here the CDR3 reads CASYRLAGDSTDTQYF. The CDR3 coding sequence is TGTGCCAGCTACCGACTAGCGGGGGATAGCACAGATACGCAGTATTTT.

This chain uses TRBV7-8 with TRBJ2-2, with D unresolved. The CDR3 runs to 14 residues. Per the germline V gene, CDR1 is SGHVS and CDR2 is FQNEAQ. Trimming removed 4 bases at V and 8 bases at J, with 14 bases between. CDR3 DNA sequence: TGTGCCAGCAGCTACGACAAGGTGGCAGGGGAGCTGTTTTTT. It codes for CASSYDKVAGELFF.

V and J are TRBV5-6 and TRBJ2-7, with a possible D match to TRBD1 (6 bases). The ends were cut back, 5 bases at V and 3 bases at J, with 18 bases in the middle. CDR1 is SGHDT and CDR2 is YYEEEE in the germline V gene. The length of the CDR3 is 15 residues. The CDR3 sequence: CASSPGALEYYEQYF. The DNA for the CDR3 is TGTGCCAGCAGTCCAGGGGCCCTGGAATACTACGAGCAGTACTTC.

The CDR3 loop reads CASSQDSGGALTYEQYF. CDR3 bases: TGCGCCAGCAGCCAAGATTCAGGGGGAGCGCTGACCTACGAGCAGTACTTC. The chain uses TRBV4-3 and TRBJ2-7; TRBD1 matches 7 bases. The germline CDR1 and CDR2 sequences are LGHNA and YSLEER. The CDR3 spans 17 residues. V lost 0 bases to trimming and J lost 2 bases; unmatched junction nucleotides: 10.

This rearrangement joins TRBV19 to TRBJ1-1; D gene ambiguous. This CDR3 has 14 residues. V shed 3 bases and J shed 2 bases, with 10 bases lying between them. Germline V CDR1 and CDR2: LNHDA, SQIVND (reference sequence). The CDR3: CASSIDGPNTEAFF. The CDR3 nucleotides read TGTGCCAGTAGTATTGATGGGCCTAACACTGAAGCTTTCTTT.

V is TRBV13 and J is TRBJ1-4; 9 positions agree with TRBD1. Germline V gene data show CDR1 as PRHDT and CDR2 as FYEKMQ (reference sequence). The trim removed 5 bases at V and 8 bases at J, leaving 9 bases unmatched. The CDR3 sequence is 15 residues long. CDR3 sequence reads: CASSLGTGHGEKLFF. The CDR3 nucleotides read TGTGCCAGCAGCCTCGGGACAGGGCATGGCGAAAAACTGTTTTTT.

As to this clone: The junction and the germline gene differ at one end; a read error may be behind it. This chain joins TRBV7-7 and TRBJ2-5; 7 nucleotides match TRBD2. This CDR3 comprises 15 residues. CDR1 is SSHAT and CDR2 is FNYEAQ in the germline V gene (reference sequence). This CDR3 reads CASSKPASGLETQYF. DNA for the CDR3: TGTGCTAGCAGCAAACCGGCTAGCGGATTGGAGACCCAGTACTTC. The entire variable domain, with the rest obtained from reference TRBV7-7 and TRBJ2-5, is as follows: GAGVSQSPRYKVTKRGQDVTLRCDPISSHATLYWYQQALGQGPEFLTYFNYEAQPDKSGLPSDRFSAERPEGSISTLTIQRTEQRDSAMYRCASSKPASGLETQYFGPGTRLLVL.